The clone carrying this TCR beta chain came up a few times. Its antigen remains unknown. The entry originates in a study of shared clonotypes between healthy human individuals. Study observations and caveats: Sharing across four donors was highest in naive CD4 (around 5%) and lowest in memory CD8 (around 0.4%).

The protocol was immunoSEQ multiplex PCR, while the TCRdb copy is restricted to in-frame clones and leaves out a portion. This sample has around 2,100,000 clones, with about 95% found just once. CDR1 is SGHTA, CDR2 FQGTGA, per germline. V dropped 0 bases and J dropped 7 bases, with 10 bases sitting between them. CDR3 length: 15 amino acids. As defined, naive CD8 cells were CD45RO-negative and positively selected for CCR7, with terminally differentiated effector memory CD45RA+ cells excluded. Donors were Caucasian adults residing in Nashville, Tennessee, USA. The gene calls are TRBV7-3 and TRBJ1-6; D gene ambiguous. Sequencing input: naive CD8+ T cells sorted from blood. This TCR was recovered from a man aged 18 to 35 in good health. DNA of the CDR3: TGTGCCAGCAGCTTAACAGGAGGTACCAATTCACCCCTCCACTTT. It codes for CASSLTGGTNSPLHF.